The 5 T cell receptor beta chains listed next were all sequenced from one sample in a study of metastatic and nonmetastatic thyroid tumors. The entire patient cohort was treatment-naive prior to thyroid surgery. TCRdb reanalyzed the PCR reads with MiXCR. The sample includes about 33,000 clones, about 18% of them seen just once. The material sequenced was blood. These receptor sequences come from a female donor with papillary thyroid cancer or a benign thyroid nodule (not recorded which). Some clones in this sample may be carry-over from other donors' samples.

This clone was counted a few times. The rearrangement links TRBV6-2 or TRBV6-3 to TRBJ2-7; D not resolved. V lost 11 bases and J 3 bases, leaving 14 bases between the germline ends. The germline gives CDR1 MNHEY, CDR2 SVGEGT. The CDR3 has 12 residues. CDR3 amino acids: CAGNPVGYEQYF. The CDR3 DNA reads TGTGCCGGCAACCCCGTGGGCTACGAGCAGTACTTC.

This clone was seen repeatedly, ten times or more. The chain uses TRBV2 and TRBJ1-1, with a tentative D call TRBD1 (6 bases). Germline CDR1 and CDR2: SNHLY and FYNNEI. The ends were cut back, 6 bases at V and 5 bases at J, with 13 bases in the middle. This CDR3 contains 13 residues. In DNA, the CDR3 is TGTGCCAGCAGGGAGGGGGGAGGTACTGAAGCTTTCTTT. Its protein product is CASREGGGTEAFF.

This clone was counted ten times or more. V and J are TRBV10-2 and TRBJ2-7, with TRBD1 matching 7 bases. CDR1 is WSHSY and CDR2 is SAAADI in the germline V gene. Germline trimming cut 6 bases from V and 0 bases from J; bases unmatched to any gene: 2. The CDR3 has 13 amino acids. CDR3 in amino acids: CASSRDSSYEQYF. CDR3 nucleotides: TGCGCCAGCAGCCGGGACAGCTCCTACGAGCAGTACTTC.

In this sample, this clone turned up many times. V usage is TRBV13 and J usage is TRBJ2-5; D assignment may be TRBD1 or TRBD2 (6 bases each). The CDR3 is 13 residues long. Germline loops: CDR1 PRHDT, CDR2 FYEKMQ (reference sequence). Trimming took off 5 bases at V and 4 bases at J, with 11 bases between the two ends. The CDR3 coding sequence is TGTGCCAGCAGCCTCGGGGGCTTAGAGACCCAGTACTTC. Its protein is CASSLGGLETQYF.

The gene calls are TRBV6-4 and TRBJ2-1; TRBD1 matches at 7 bases. This CDR3 is 21 amino acids long. Germline V gene lookup returns CDR1 MRHNA and CDR2 SNTAGT. The trim removed 6 bases at V and 8 bases at J, leaving 31 bases unmatched. This CDR3 is CASSARLGTAIAWEKSHEQFF. CDR3 DNA: TGTGCCAGCAGCGCCAGGTTAGGGACAGCGATAGCGTGGGAGAAGAGCCATGAGCAGTTCTTC.